This T cell receptor (beta chain) was captured in a study of metastatic and nonmetastatic thyroid tumors. In the study overall: The authors compared repertoires across blood and tumor or nodule tissue from malignant and benign thyroid patients.

In the study's own analysis: A distant-metastasis classifier for papillary thyroid cancer was built using CDR3 differences across clinicopathological groups. With MiXCR, TCRdb reprocessed the PCR reads. The V and J calls reflect TCRdb's pipeline rather than the authors' work. Of some 8,500 clones in the sample, about a third were seen once. Among the patients, none had received any treatment before thyroid surgery. Whole-study findings and limits: Relative to benign nodules, malignant thyroid tumors were reportedly characterized by significantly elevated TCR beta diversity in blood and tumor.

In its sample, this clone was seen a few times. Its specificity is not known. This CDR3 is built from 15 residues. V gave up 6 bases and J gave up 8 bases; unmatched junction bases: 9. Germline V lookup: CDR1 MNHNS, CDR2 SASEGT. The TCR originated in a female donor with papillary thyroid cancer or a benign thyroid nodule (not recorded which). Some clones in this sample may be carry-over from other donors' samples. Material: tumor tissue. The chain uses TRBV6-1 and TRBJ2-1, with 11 bases that match TRBD2. The CDR3 nucleotides are TGTGCCAGCAGGGTAACTAGCGGGAGTGGCCATGAGCAGTTCTTC. Amino acids: CASRVTSGSGHEQFF.